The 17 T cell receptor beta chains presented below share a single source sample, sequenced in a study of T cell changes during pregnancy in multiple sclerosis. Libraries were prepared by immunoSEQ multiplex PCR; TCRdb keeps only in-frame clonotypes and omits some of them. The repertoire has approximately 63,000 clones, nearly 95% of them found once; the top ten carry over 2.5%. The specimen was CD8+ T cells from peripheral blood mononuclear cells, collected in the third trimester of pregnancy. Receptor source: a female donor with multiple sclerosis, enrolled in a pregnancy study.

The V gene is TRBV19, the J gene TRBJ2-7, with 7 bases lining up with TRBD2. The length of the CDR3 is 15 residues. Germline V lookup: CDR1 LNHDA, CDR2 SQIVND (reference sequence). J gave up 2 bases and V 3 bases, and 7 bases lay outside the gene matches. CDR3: CASSMSSGPAYEQYF. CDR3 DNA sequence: TGTGCCAGTAGTATGAGTAGCGGGCCAGCCTACGAGCAGTACTTC. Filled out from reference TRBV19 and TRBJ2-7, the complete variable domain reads DGGITQSPKYLFRKEGQNVTLSCEQNLNHDAMYWYRQDPGQGLRLIYYSQIVNDFQKGDIAEGYSVSREKKESFPLTVTSAQKNPTAFYLCASSMSSGPAYEQYFGPGTRLTVT.

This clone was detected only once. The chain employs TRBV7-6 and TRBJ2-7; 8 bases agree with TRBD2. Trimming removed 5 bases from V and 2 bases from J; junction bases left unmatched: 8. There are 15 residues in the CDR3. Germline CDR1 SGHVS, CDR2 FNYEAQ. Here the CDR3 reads CASSPTGGWPYEQYF. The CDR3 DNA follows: TGTGCCAGCAGCCCCACGGGGGGGTGGCCCTACGAGCAGTACTTC.

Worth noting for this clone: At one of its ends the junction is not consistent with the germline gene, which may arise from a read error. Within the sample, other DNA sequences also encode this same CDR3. CDR3 coding DNA: TGTGCCAGCAGCGATCCCCAACAGGGGAACTATGGCTACACCTTC. Its translation is CASSDPQQGNYGYTF. The V gene is TRBV5-1, the J gene TRBJ1-2, with 7 bases matching TRBD1. This CDR3 spans 15 amino acids. Germline loops: CDR1 SGHRS, CDR2 YFSETQ.

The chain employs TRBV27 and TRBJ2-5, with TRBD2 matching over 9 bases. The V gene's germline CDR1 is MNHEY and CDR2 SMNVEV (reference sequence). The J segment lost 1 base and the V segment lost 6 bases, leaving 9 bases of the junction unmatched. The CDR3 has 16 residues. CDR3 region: CASSDLAGQTQETQYF. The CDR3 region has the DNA TGTGCCAGCAGCGATCTAGCGGGACAAACCCAAGAGACCCAGTACTTC.

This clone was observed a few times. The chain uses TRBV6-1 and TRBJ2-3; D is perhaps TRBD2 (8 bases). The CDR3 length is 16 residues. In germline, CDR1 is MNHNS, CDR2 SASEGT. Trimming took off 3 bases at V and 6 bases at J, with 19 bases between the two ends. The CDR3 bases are TGTGCCAGCAGTGACGCCCTAGGGGGCGGGGGGGATACGCAGTATTTT. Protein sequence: CASSDALGGGGDTQYF.

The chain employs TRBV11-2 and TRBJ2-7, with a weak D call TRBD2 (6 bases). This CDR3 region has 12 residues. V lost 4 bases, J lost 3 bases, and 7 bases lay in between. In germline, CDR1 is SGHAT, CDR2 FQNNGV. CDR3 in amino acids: CASSSGGYEQYF. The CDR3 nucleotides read TGTGCCAGCAGCTCCGGGGGCTACGAGCAGTACTTC.

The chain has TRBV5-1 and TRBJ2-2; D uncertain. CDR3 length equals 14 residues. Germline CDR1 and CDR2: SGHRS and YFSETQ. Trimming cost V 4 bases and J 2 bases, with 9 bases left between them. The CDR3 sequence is CASSEGGNTGELFF. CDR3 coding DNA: TGCGCCAGCAGCGAAGGCGGCAACACCGGGGAGCTGTTTTTT.

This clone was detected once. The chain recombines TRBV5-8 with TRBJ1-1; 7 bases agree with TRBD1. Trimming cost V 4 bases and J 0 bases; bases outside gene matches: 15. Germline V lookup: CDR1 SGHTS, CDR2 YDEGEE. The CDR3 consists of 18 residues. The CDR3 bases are TGTGCCAGCAGCCTCGACAGGGCCCGATTCTTAATGAACACTGAAGCTTTCTTT. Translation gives CASSLDRARFLMNTEAFF.

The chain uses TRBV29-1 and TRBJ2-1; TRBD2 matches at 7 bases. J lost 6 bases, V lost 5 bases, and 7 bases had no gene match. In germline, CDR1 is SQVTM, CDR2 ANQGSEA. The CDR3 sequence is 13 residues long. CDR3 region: CSVFSGGFNEQFF. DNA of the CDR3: TGCAGCGTTTTTTCGGGGGGTTTCAATGAGCAGTTCTTC.

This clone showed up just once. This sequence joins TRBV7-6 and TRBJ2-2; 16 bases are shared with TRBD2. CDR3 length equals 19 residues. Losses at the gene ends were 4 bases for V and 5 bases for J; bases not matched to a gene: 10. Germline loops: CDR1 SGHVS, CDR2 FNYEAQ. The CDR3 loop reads CASSSPGTSGRAGTGELFF. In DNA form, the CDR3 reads TGTGCCAGCAGCTCCCCTGGGACTAGCGGGAGGGCCGGGACCGGGGAGCTGTTTTTT.

The CDR3 reads CASSGLNNEQFF. The CDR3 DNA reads as TGCGCCAGCAGTGGACTCAACAATGAGCAGTTCTTC. V is TRBV10-2 and J is TRBJ2-1; D is unclear. The germline V gene encodes CDR1 WSHSY and CDR2 SAAADI. Trimming cost V 4 bases and J 5 bases, with 6 bases left between them. This CDR3 is built from 12 residues.

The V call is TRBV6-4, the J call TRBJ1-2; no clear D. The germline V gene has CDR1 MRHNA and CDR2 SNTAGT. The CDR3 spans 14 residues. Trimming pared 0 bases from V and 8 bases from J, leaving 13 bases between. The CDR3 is CASSDSPGGGGYTF. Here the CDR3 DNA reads TGTGCCAGCAGTGACTCCCCTGGTGGAGGGGGCTACACCTTC.

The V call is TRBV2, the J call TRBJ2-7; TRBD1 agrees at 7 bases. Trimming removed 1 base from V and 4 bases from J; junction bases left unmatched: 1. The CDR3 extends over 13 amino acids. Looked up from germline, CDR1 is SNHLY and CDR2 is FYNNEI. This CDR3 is CASSEETGYEQYF. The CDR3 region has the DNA TGTGCCAGCAGTGAAGAGACAGGGTACGAGCAGTACTTC.

This CDR3 reads CASSLTETEAFF. The CDR3 bases are TGTGCCAGCAGCTTGACAGAGACTGAAGCTTTCTTT. The chain combines TRBV7-9 with TRBJ1-1, with D tentatively TRBD1 (5 bases). The CDR3 contains 12 residues. Trimming stripped 3 bases from V and 5 bases from J, with 7 bases between. The germline gives CDR1 SEHNR, CDR2 FQNEAQ (reference sequence).

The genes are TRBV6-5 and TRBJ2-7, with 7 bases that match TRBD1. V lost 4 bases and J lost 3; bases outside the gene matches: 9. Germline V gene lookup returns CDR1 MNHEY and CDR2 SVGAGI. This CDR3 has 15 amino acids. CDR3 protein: CASSSAARQGYEQYF. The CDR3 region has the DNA TGTGCCAGCAGTTCCGCAGCAAGACAGGGCTACGAGCAGTACTTC.

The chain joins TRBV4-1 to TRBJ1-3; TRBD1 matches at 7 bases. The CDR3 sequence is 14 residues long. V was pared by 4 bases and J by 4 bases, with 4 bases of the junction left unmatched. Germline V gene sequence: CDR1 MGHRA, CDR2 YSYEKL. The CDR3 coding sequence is TGCGCCAGCAGCCCTAACAGGGGAGGAAACACCATATATTTT. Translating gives CASSPNRGGNTIYF.

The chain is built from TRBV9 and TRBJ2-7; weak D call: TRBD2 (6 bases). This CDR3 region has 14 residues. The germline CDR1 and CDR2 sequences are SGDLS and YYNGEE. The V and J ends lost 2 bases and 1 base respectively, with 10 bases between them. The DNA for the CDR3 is TGTGCCAGCAGCGTTAGCGGCCCGTCCTACGAGCAGTACTTC. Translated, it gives CASSVSGPSYEQYF.